Described below is a single T cell receptor (beta chain) sequence and its context. The sample is drawn from a study of blood T cell repertoires in COVID-19. Study background: The United States, Italy and Spain provided the acute and convalescent COVID-19 samples. Sources were T cells, B-cell-depleted T cells, or PBMCs; the material itself was cDNA or gDNA.

Recruited during active infection, patients (from Seattle) were subsequently followed longitudinally. Per the original data handling: Reference gene primers were amplified, and this amplification served to estimate nucleated cell counts. The assay was immunoSEQ multiplex PCR, and TCRdb's table has in-frame clones only and misses some. D and trimming come from the DNA, and the V and J calls and clone size come from that table. The sample has 200,000 to 250,000 clones; 83% are singletons. The sample consisted of peripheral blood. This TCR came from a woman in her twenties or thirties with COVID-19, enrolled during active disease.

The CDR3 reads CAISESGRLAGSYEQYF. The CDR3 nucleotides are TGTGCCATCAGTGAGTCTGGTAGACTAGCGGGGTCCTACGAGCAGTACTTC. The chain is built from TRBV10-3 and TRBJ2-7, with TRBD2 matching 11 bases. With 0 bases clipped from V and 1 base from J, the junction kept 5 bases outside the gene matches. The germline V gene has CDR1 ENHRY and CDR2 SYGVKD. The CDR3 sequence is 17 residues long.